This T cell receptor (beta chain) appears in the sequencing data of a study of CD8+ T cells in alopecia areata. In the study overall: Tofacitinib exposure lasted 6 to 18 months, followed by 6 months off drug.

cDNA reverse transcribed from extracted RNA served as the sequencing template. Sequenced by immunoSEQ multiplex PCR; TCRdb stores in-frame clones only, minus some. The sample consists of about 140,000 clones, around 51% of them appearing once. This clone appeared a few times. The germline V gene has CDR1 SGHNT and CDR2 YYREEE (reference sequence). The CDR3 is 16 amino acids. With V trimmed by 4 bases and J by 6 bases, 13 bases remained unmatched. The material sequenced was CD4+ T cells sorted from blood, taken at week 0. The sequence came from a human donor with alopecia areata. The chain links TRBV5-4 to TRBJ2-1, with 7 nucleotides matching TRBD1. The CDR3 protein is CASSASGTVGPNEQFF. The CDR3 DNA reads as TGTGCCAGCAGCGCCTCCGGGACAGTGGGCCCCAATGAGCAGTTCTTC.